This T cell receptor beta chain was sequenced in a study of molecular identifiers for immune sequencing clone quantification. Sorted naive CD8 T cells were those defined as CD8+CD4-CCR7+CD45RA+. This CDR3 spans 15 amino acids. V gave up 6 bases and J gave up 0 bases; unmatched junction bases: 6. Findings of the study overall: Underestimation of highly expanded clone sizes could arise where identical TCR molecules share a barcode. Detection of one spiked Jurkat cell's TCR RNA reportedly worked in about a million naive cells.

TCRdb ran MiXCR on the PCR reads and lists one entry per CDR3 protein. The data contain more than 95,000 distinct CDR3 sequences, roughly 24% of them singletons. This clonotype was found many times. The antigen is undetermined. The rearrangement links TRBV12-3 or TRBV12-4 to TRBJ2-5; TRBD2 matches at 8 bases. What was sequenced was naive CD8+ T cells from blood, with Jurkat cell RNA spiked in. Subset defined: FACS-sorted CD8+CD4-CCR7+CD45RA+ naive T cells. This receptor was identified in a human donor in good health. Some libraries in this study had Jurkat cell RNA spiked in. CDR3 sequence reads: CASSPLAEDQETQYF. The CDR3 DNA reads as TGTGCCAGCAGCCCACTAGCGGAGGACCAAGAGACCCAGTACTTC.